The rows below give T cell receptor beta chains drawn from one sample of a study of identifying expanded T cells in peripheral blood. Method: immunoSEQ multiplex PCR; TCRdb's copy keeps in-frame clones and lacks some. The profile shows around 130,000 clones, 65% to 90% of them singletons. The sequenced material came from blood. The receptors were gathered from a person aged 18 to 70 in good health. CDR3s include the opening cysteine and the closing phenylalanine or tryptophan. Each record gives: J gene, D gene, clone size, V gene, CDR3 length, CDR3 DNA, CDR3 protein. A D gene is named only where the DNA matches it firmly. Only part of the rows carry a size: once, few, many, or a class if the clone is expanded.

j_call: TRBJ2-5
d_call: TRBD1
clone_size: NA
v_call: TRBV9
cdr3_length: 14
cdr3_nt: TGTGCCAGCAGCGTAGGCAGGGGGCGAGAGACCCAGTACTTC
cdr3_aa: CASSVGRGRETQYF

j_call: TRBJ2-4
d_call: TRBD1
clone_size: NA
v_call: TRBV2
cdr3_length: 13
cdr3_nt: TGTGCCAGGAACCGGGACAGGGGACGCATTCAGTACTTC
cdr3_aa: CARNRDRGRIQYF

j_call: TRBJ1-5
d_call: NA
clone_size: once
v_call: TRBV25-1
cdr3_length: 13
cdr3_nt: TGTGCCAGCAGTCAGAGGGACGAGGGGCCCCAGCATTTT
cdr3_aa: CASSQRDEGPQHF

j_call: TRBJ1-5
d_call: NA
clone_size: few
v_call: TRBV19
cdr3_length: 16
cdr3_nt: TGTGCCAGTAGTATCTTCCAGCCGGATAGCAATCAGCCCCAGCATTTT
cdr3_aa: CASSIFQPDSNQPQHF

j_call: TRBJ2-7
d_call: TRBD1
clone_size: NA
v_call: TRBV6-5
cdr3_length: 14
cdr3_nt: TGTGCCAGCAGTGACGCGACAGGGGAAGACGAGCAGTACTTC
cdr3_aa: CASSDATGEDEQYF

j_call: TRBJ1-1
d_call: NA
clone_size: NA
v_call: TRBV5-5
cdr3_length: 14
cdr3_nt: TGTGCCAGCAGCTGGGCAGCTATGAACACTGAAGCTTTCTTT
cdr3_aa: CASSWAAMNTEAFF

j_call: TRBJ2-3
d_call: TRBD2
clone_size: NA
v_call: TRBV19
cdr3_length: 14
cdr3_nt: TGTGCCACTGGACTAGCGGGGGGTTGGGATACGCAGTATTTT
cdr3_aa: CATGLAGGWDTQYF

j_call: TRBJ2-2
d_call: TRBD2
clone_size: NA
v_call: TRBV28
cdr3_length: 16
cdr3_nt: TGTGCCAGCAGTACACTAGCGGGAGTAGAGACCGGGGAGCTGTTTTTT
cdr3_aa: CASSTLAGVETGELFF

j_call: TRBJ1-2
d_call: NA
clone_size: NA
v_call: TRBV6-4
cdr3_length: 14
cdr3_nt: TGTGCCAGCATGCCCCCGGGCCCCAACTATGGCTACACCTTC
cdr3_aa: CASMPPGPNYGYTF

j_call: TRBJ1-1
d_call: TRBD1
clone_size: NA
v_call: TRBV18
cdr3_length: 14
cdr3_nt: TGTGCCAGCTCAAACAGGGGGGGTGACACTGAAGCTTTCTTT
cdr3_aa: CASSNRGGDTEAFF

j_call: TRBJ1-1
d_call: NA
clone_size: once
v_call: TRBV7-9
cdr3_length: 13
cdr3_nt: TGTGCCAGCAGCTCTCCATCGAACACTGAAGCTTTCTTT
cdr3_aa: CASSSPSNTEAFF

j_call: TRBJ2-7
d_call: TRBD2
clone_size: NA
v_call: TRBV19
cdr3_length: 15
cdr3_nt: TGTGCCAGTAGTATCGGCGCTAGCGGGATCTACGAGCAGTACTTC
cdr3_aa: CASSIGASGIYEQYF

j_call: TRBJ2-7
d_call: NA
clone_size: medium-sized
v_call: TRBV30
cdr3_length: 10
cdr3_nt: TGTACTGGAGCATCCTACGAGCAGTACTTC
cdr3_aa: CTGASYEQYF

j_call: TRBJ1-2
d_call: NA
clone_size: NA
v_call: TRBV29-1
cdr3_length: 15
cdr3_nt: TGCAGCGTAGACCCGACAGTAACCTTGGACTATGGCTACACCTTC
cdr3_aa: CSVDPTVTLDYGYTF